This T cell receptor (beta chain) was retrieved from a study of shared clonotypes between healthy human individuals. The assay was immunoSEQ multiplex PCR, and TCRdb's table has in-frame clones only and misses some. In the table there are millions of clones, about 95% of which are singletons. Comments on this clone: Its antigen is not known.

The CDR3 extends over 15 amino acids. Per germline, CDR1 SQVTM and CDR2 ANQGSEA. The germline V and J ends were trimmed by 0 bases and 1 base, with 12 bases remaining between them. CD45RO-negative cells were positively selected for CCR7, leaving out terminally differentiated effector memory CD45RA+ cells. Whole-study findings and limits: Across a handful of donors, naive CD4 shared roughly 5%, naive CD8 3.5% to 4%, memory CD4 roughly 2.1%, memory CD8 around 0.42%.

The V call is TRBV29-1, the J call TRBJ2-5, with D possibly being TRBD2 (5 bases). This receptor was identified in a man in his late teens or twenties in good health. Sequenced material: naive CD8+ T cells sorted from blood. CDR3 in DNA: TGCAGCGTTGAAGATCATCAGGCGGGCCAAGAGACCCAGTACTTC. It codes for CSVEDHQAGQETQYF.